This TCR beta chain was captured by sequencing in a study of somatic mutations in cytotoxic T cells in rheumatoid arthritis. General study points: Patients with a largest CD8+ clone exceeding 20% of CD8+ cells numbered about an eighth of the roughly 65.

Points on this clone: Its antigen is as yet unknown.

Germline V gene data show CDR1 as PRHDT and CDR2 as FYEKMQ (reference sequence). V was shortened by 0 bases and J by 2 bases, with 10 bases between the two germline ends. The CDR3 has 15 residues. The method was immunoSEQ multiplex PCR; TCRdb's version includes in-frame clones alone and lacks a portion of them. The table lists about 10,000 clones, around 81% of them singletons. Using positive magnetic bead selection on an AutoMACS, CD4+ and CD8+ cells were isolated, after which their purity was checked by flow cytometry. This receptor was taken from a woman aged 45-65 years in good health. Sequences were obtained from CD8+ T cells sorted from blood. The chain is built from TRBV13 and TRBJ2-5; perhaps TRBD1 as D (5 bases). CDR3 coding DNA: TGTGCCAGCAGCTTAGGGGCAGGACAACAAGAGACCCAGTACTTC. This gives the protein CASSLGAGQQETQYF. Combining the CDR3 with reference TRBV13 and TRBJ2-5 gives the whole variable domain AAGVIQSPRHLIKEKRETATLKCYPIPRHDTVYWYQQGPGQDPQFLISFYEKMQSDKGSIPDRFSAQQFSDYHSELNMSSLELGDSALYFCASSLGAGQQETQYFGPGTRLLVL.